What follows describes a single T cell receptor (beta chain). The antigen is undetermined. Germline V gene lookup returns CDR1 SGHAT and CDR2 FQNNGV. The CDR3 has 16 amino acids. V dropped 5 bases and J dropped 7 bases, with 21 bases sitting between them. The primer mix had 60 Vbeta and 13 Jbeta primers. The data were produced by immunoSEQ multiplex PCR, yet TCRdb's version contains in-frame clones alone and is incomplete. Here the sample spans about 190,000 clones, around 75% being singletons. The data originate from a study of cytomegalovirus exposure and HLA in healthy donors. About the study: Falling in the Caucasian-associated ancestry cluster were approximately 86% of under 450 genotyped donors.

Whole-study findings and limits: Earlier findings revealed that most TCR beta V segments proved productive either about 87% or about 30% of the time. With later analysis, a missense DCLRE1C variant became linked to TCR beta V- and J-gene trimming.

This chain joins TRBV11-2 and TRBJ2-1; perhaps TRBD1 as D (6 bases). The sequence was collected from a woman aged 25-40 years in good health and CMV-seronegative. Sample: PBMCs. In DNA form, the CDR3 reads TGTGCCAGCAGCGTACAGGGTCTAAGCGGTTCAAATGAGCAGTTCTTC. Protein: CASSVQGLSGSNEQFF. The whole variable domain, filled in from reference TRBV11-2 and TRBJ2-1, reads EAGVAQSPRYKIIEKRQSVAFWCNPISGHATLYWYQQILGQGPKLLIQFQNNGVVDDSQLPKDRFSAERLKGVDSTLKIQPAKLEDSAVYLCASSVQGLSGSNEQFFGPGTRLTVL.